A single sample is the source of the 19 T cell receptor beta chains below, sequenced in a study of PD-1 blockade in classical Hodgkin lymphoma. Clones were read by immunoSEQ multiplex PCR, and TCRdb kept only the in-frame ones, dropping some. The table lists approximately 6,000 clones, around 83% of them singletons. Every patient had relapsed following autologous stem cell transplantation, and cohorts differed in brentuximab vedotin exposure. The sample was peripheral blood mononuclear cells (PBMCs), taken before the second cycle of nivolumab. Receptors were obtained from a human donor with classical Hodgkin lymphoma.

This chain connects TRBV6-1 to TRBJ1-1, with TRBD1 matching 8 bases. CDR3 length: 14 amino acids. Trimming removed 2 bases from V and 4 bases from J; junction bases left unmatched: 3. Per germline, CDR1 MNHNS and CDR2 SASEGT. CDR3 region: CASSERQGRTEAFF. CDR3 DNA sequence: TGTGCCAGCAGTGAAAGACAGGGGCGCACTGAAGCTTTCTTT.

The V gene is TRBV5-1, the J gene TRBJ2-1; TRBD1 aligns across 11 bases. The germline V gene encodes CDR1 SGHRS and CDR2 YFSETQ. The CDR3 is 13 amino acids. V lost 4 bases and J lost 12; bases outside the gene matches: 6. Here the CDR3 reads CASSRTGGYGQFF. Written as DNA, the CDR3 is TGCGCCAGCAGCCGGACAGGGGGCTATGGGCAGTTCTTC.

This clone was found a few times. V usage is TRBV5-6 and J usage is TRBJ2-7, with D perhaps matching TRBD1 or TRBD2 (5 bases each). This CDR3 region has 16 residues. Germline V lookup: CDR1 SGHDT, CDR2 YYEEEE. Between the trimmed V and J ends, which lost 1 base and 0 bases, there was a span of 14 bases. This chain's CDR3 is CASSLYRDLSSYEQYV. As DNA, the CDR3 is TGTGCCAGCAGCTTGTACCGGGACCTAAGCTCCTACGAGCAGTACGTC.

This chain connects TRBV7-9 to TRBJ2-6; either TRBD1 or TRBD2 may supply D (5 bases each). The CDR3 extends over 18 amino acids. The germline V gene has CDR1 SEHNR and CDR2 FQNEAQ (reference sequence). Trimming took 2 bases from V and 0 from J, leaving 14 bases between them. The CDR3 coding sequence is TGTGCCAGCAGCTTAAGGGGACCAGGGCTCTCTGGGGCCAACGTCCTGACTTTC. Translated, it gives CASSLRGPGLSGANVLTF.

V gene TRBV5-1 combines with J gene TRBJ1-2; tentatively, D is TRBD1 (5 bases). Trimming pared 4 bases from V and 1 base from J, leaving 17 bases between. Per the germline V gene, CDR1 is SGHRS and CDR2 is YFSETQ. The CDR3 is made up of 16 amino acids. The CDR3 region is CASSPAQGGGNYGYTF. In nucleotides, the CDR3 is TGCGCCAGCAGCCCCGCCCAGGGTGGGGGTAACTATGGCTACACCTTC.

The chain uses TRBV19 and TRBJ1-2; D is undetermined. Trimming removed 3 bases from V and 4 bases from J, with 12 bases in between. Germline V gene data show CDR1 as LNHDA and CDR2 as SQIVND (reference sequence). The length of the CDR3 is 14 residues. The CDR3 spells CASSIRPLSYGYTF. In DNA, the CDR3 is TGTGCCAGTAGTATCCGGCCTCTTAGCTATGGCTACACCTTC.

This chain joins TRBV5-1 and TRBJ1-1; 7 bases fit TRBD1. V trimming: 8 bases; J trimming: 5 bases; junction bases outside the gene matches: 12. Germline V gives CDR1 SGHRS, CDR2 YFSETQ. The CDR3 runs to 14 residues. As DNA, the CDR3 is TGCGCCAGTAGCCGGGGGGACAGCCCAACTGAAGCTTTCTTT. Translating gives CASSRGDSPTEAFF.

The CDR3 is CASSWGQGSNTGELFF. CDR3 in DNA: TGTGCCAGCAGCTGGGGACAGGGGTCCAACACCGGGGAGCTGTTTTTT. The V gene is TRBV11-1, the J gene TRBJ2-2; 10 bases line up with TRBD1. The CDR3 is 16 residues long. Germline CDR1 reads SGHAT; CDR2 reads FQDESV (reference sequence). V lost 4 bases to trimming and J lost 2 bases; unmatched junction nucleotides: 4.

The chain has TRBV7-2 and TRBJ2-1; maybe TRBD2 (6 bases). The V and J ends lost 5 bases and 1 base respectively, with 15 bases between them. Germline V lookup: CDR1 SGHTA, CDR2 FQGNSA. There are 16 residues in the CDR3. In DNA form, the CDR3 reads TGTGCCAGCAGCCCACGCGGGACTGGGTCCTACAATGAGCAGTTCTTC. Residues: CASSPRGTGSYNEQFF.

The rearrangement joins TRBV10-3 to TRBJ2-7; 14 positions agree with TRBD2. The CDR3 sequence is 23 residues long. The germline gives CDR1 ENHRY, CDR2 SYGVKD. The V and J ends lost 6 bases and 2 bases, in that order; junction bases with no gene match: 27. CDR3 DNA: TGTGCCATCAGGGGCCTGTTTCGCATCCGACTAGCGGGAGGGCCGCCCTTTCCCTACGAGCAGTACGTC. It codes for CAIRGLFRIRLAGGPPFPYEQYV.

CDR3 sequence (DNA): TGTGCCATCAGTGATAGCCCTAGCAATCAGCCCCAGCATTTT. This gives the protein CAISDSPSNQPQHF. The V and J genes are TRBV10-3 and TRBJ1-5; D unclear. The ends were cut back, 3 bases at V and 0 bases at J, with 6 bases in the middle. Germline CDR1 ENHRY, CDR2 SYGVKD. This CDR3 region has 14 residues.

This chain joins TRBV7-9 and TRBJ1-2; a weak D match, TRBD1 (5 bases). V gave up 3 bases and J gave up 4 bases, with 9 bases separating them. Germline CDR1 reads SEHNR; CDR2 reads FQNEAQ (reference sequence). The CDR3 contains 13 residues. In DNA, the CDR3 is TGTGCCAGCAGCTTCCAGGGTTCCTATGGCTACACCTTC. This sequence encodes CASSFQGSYGYTF.

The rearrangement uses TRBV5-1 and TRBJ2-5, with D perhaps TRBD2 (6 bases). Germline V gene lookup returns CDR1 SGHRS and CDR2 YFSETQ. The CDR3 loop spans 16 amino acids. Between the trimmed V and J ends, which lost 0 bases and 5 bases, there was a span of 17 bases. The CDR3 sequence: CASSLAGGGNGETQYF. The CDR3 region has the DNA TGCGCCAGCAGCTTGGCCGGTGGGGGGAATGGCGAGACCCAGTACTTC.

V gene TRBV7-9 combines with J gene TRBJ2-7; TRBD2 matches 8 bases. The CDR3 extends over 13 amino acids. CDR1 and CDR2 from the germline V gene are SEHNR and FQNEAQ (reference sequence). J lost 4 bases, V lost 3 bases, and 2 bases had no gene match. The CDR3 loop is CASSLTSVYEQYV. CDR3 DNA sequence: TGTGCCAGCAGCTTGACTAGCGTGTACGAGCAGTACGTC.

This chain links TRBV5-1 with TRBJ1-4; possible D gene TRBD1, 5 bases. Trimming took 2 bases from V and 8 from J, leaving 10 bases between them. Germline CDR1 and CDR2: SGHRS and YFSETQ. This CDR3 comprises 13 residues. The CDR3 DNA reads TGCGCCAGCAGCTTAGGGACTAGGGAAAAACTGTTTTTT. Translating it yields CASSLGTREKLFF.

The V and J genes are TRBV7-9 and TRBJ2-2, with TRBD2 as a possible D gene (6 bases). The CDR3 extends over 14 amino acids. Germline CDR1 and CDR2: SEHNR and FQNEAQ (reference sequence). V was clipped by 3 bases and J by 1 base, with 6 bases between them. The CDR3 DNA follows: TGTGCCAGCAGCTTCGGGGGGAACACCGGGGAGCTGTTTTTT. Amino acid sequence: CASSFGGNTGELFF.

This clone was observed a single time. The chain joins TRBV6-1 to TRBJ2-7; D gene uncertain. The germline V gene has CDR1 MNHNS and CDR2 SASEGT. V was cut by 4 bases and J by 4 bases, with 11 bases left in between. The CDR3 spans 13 residues. The chain's CDR3 is CASSVQLSYEQYV. In nucleotides, the CDR3 is TGTGCCAGCAGTGTACAGCTTAGTTACGAGCAGTACGTC.

The chain joins TRBV7-9 to TRBJ2-7; D is unclear. This CDR3 contains 13 residues. The V gene lost 0 bases and the J gene lost 6 bases, with 9 bases spanning the gap. Germline loops: CDR1 SEHNR, CDR2 FQNEAQ (reference sequence). The CDR3 reads CASSLAGGPEQYV. The CDR3 DNA reads TGTGCCAGCAGCTTAGCGGGTGGCCCCGAGCAGTACGTC.

This clone was counted a single time. The chain joins TRBV20-1 to TRBJ1-4; D ambiguous. The germline V gene has CDR1 DFQATT and CDR2 SNEGSKA (reference sequence). The V gene lost 6 bases and the J gene lost 4 bases, with 6 bases spanning the gap. The CDR3 is 11 residues long. For the CDR3, the DNA is TGCAGTGCGCCGGGTAATGAAAAACTGTTTTTT. Residues: CSAPGNEKLFF.